Below, 23 T cell receptor beta chains from the same sample are listed, as sequenced in a study of T cell clonotyping in hematopoietic cell transplantation. Sequenced by immunoSEQ multiplex PCR; TCRdb stores in-frame clones only, minus some. The table lists 16,000 or so clones, 80% to 95% of them singletons. The sample was peripheral blood mononuclear cells. The receptors come from a middle-aged man in good health. Some clones in this sample may be carry-over from other donors' samples.

The chain recombines TRBV9 with TRBJ2-7, with D maybe TRBD2 (6 bases). This CDR3 region has 13 residues. V was trimmed by 4 bases and J by 2 bases, leaving 10 bases between them. CDR1 SGDLS and CDR2 YYNGEE come from the germline V gene. The CDR3 region is CASSTRETYEQYF. CDR3 nucleotides: TGTGCCAGCAGCACCCGGGAGACCTACGAGCAGTACTTC.

This rearrangement joins TRBV30 to TRBJ2-7, with 9 bases lining up with TRBD2. The ends lost 3 bases at V and 1 base at J; junction bases unmatched: 13. The CDR3 consists of 17 residues. Germline values: CDR1 GTSNPN, CDR2 SVGIG (reference sequence). The CDR3 loop reads CAWSVLGLASLSYEQYF. CDR3 DNA: TGTGCCTGGAGCGTATTGGGACTAGCAAGCCTATCCTACGAGCAGTACTTC.

This clone was counted a single time. V is TRBV6-1 and J is TRBJ2-7; 10 bases fit TRBD2. CDR3 length: 14 amino acids. Germline CDR1 reads MNHNS; CDR2 reads SASEGT. J was trimmed by 2 bases and V by 6 bases; bases with no gene match: 4. CDR3 sequence: CASSPSGGPYEQYF. CDR3 nucleotides: TGTGCCAGCAGCCCTAGCGGGGGCCCCTACGAGCAGTACTTC.

The rearrangement uses TRBV30 and TRBJ1-1; D gene uncertain. The germline V gene has CDR1 GTSNPN and CDR2 SVGIG (reference sequence). The V and J ends lost 1 base and 4 bases respectively, with 16 bases between them. The CDR3 extends over 15 amino acids. The CDR3 spells CAWSGEVVPPTEAFF. The CDR3 nucleotides read TGTGCCTGGAGTGGTGAGGTGGTTCCCCCCACTGAAGCTTTCTTT.

This chain uses TRBV9 with TRBJ2-2; possibly TRBD2 for D (7 bases). This CDR3 has 14 residues. V dropped 5 bases and J dropped 5 bases, with 13 bases sitting between them. Germline CDR1 is SGDLS and CDR2 is YYNGEE. The CDR3 nucleotides are TGTGCCAGCAGGACGGGGGGCGGGACCGGGGAGCTGTTTTTT. Its protein product is CASRTGGGTGELFF.

J is TRBJ1-6 and V is TRBV2, with D unclear. The CDR3 loop spans 12 amino acids. Trimming stripped 6 bases from V and 9 bases from J, with 9 bases between. Germline CDR1 is SNHLY and CDR2 is FYNNEI. The CDR3 nucleotides read TGTGCCAGCAGCTTATGGGGTTCACCCCTCCACTTT. This codes for CASSLWGSPLHF.

The chain combines TRBV5-1 with TRBJ2-1; no definite D call. The germline gives CDR1 SGHRS, CDR2 YFSETQ. The CDR3 spans 15 residues. Trimming removed 5 bases from V and 1 base from J, with 13 bases in between. This CDR3 reads CASSPAALSYNEQFF. The CDR3 nucleotides are TGCGCCAGCAGTCCGGCAGCTTTATCCTACAATGAGCAGTTCTTC. Based on the CDR3 plus reference TRBV5-1 and TRBJ2-1, the full variable domain is KAGVTQTPRYLIKTRGQQVTLSCSPISGHRSVSWYQQTPGQGLQFLFEYFSETQRNKGNFPGRFSGRQFSNSRSEMNVSTLELGDSALYLCASSPAALSYNEQFFGPGTRLTVL.

The chain links TRBV7-2 to TRBJ1-6; no reliable D call. Trimming left V 5 bases short and J 9 bases short, with 20 bases between. CDR1 is SGHTA and CDR2 is FQGNSA in the germline V gene. There are 16 residues in the CDR3. The CDR3: CASSDRGTIIGSPLHF. CDR3 nucleotide sequence: TGTGCCAGCAGCGATCGCGGCACTATAATTGGTTCACCCCTCCACTTT.

The chain couples TRBV6-1 to TRBJ1-5; no reliable D call. The V and J ends lost 1 base and 3 bases respectively, with 13 bases between them. In germline, CDR1 is MNHNS, CDR2 SASEGT. This CDR3 contains 16 residues. Here the CDR3 reads CASSEEFVGPNQPQHF. The CDR3 nucleotides read TGTGCCAGCAGTGAAGAATTCGTCGGGCCCAATCAGCCCCAGCATTTT.

The CDR3 here is CASSKESGGLPLGYEQYF. The CDR3, as DNA: TGTGCCAGCAGCAAAGAGTCAGGGGGCCTCCCTCTTGGGTACGAGCAGTACTTC. This chain joins TRBV21-1 and TRBJ2-7; the D call TRBD1 from the table was never checked on the DNA. TRBV21-1 constitutes a pseudogene. The CDR3 runs 18 residues.

The V call is TRBV7-2, the J call TRBJ2-3; possibly TRBD1 for D (6 bases). There are 14 residues in the CDR3. V was shortened by 2 bases and J by 4 bases, with 10 bases between the two germline ends. Germline assignment: CDR1 SGHTA and CDR2 FQGNSA. CDR3 residues: CASSLRYRADTQYF. CDR3 DNA: TGTGCCAGCAGCTTAAGGTACAGGGCAGATACGCAGTATTTT. The full variable domain, with the rest looked up from reference TRBV7-2 and TRBJ2-3, is GAGVSQSPSNKVTEKGKDVELRCDPISGHTALYWYRQSLGQGLEFLIYFQGNSAPDKSGLPSDRFSAERTGGSVSTLTIQRTQQEDSAVYLCASSLRYRADTQYFGPGTRLTVL.

The J gene is TRBJ2-7, the V gene TRBV19, with D tentatively TRBD1 (6 bases). Germline loops: CDR1 LNHDA, CDR2 SQIVND (reference sequence). The CDR3 spans 16 residues. Deletions cut 3 bases from V and 6 bases from J, with 21 bases between. The CDR3 DNA is TGTGCCAGTAGTATTTTGGCTTGGGGGCTCTCGGGCGAGCAGTACTTC. Translating it yields CASSILAWGLSGEQYF.

This clone was seen once. The chain carries TRBV27 and TRBJ2-7; 10 bases agree with TRBD2. Looked up from germline, CDR1 is MNHEY and CDR2 is SMNVEV (reference sequence). The CDR3 spans 17 residues. V dropped 5 bases and J dropped 2; count of bases not matched to a gene: 12. CDR3 sequence: CASSPFHRTSGTYEQYF. For the CDR3, the DNA is TGTGCCAGCAGTCCTTTCCACCGGACTAGCGGTACCTACGAGCAGTACTTC.

The rearrangement uses TRBV28 and TRBJ1-1; 7 bases line up with TRBD1. V lost 7 bases to trimming and J lost 5 bases; unmatched junction nucleotides: 10. The length of the CDR3 is 14 residues. The V gene's germline CDR1 is MDHEN and CDR2 SYDVKM. CDR3 amino acids: CASNGGGAWTEAFF. The DNA for the CDR3 is TGTGCCAGCAACGGAGGGGGCGCTTGGACTGAAGCTTTCTTT.

This rearrangement joins TRBV9 to TRBJ2-2; tentatively, D is TRBD1 or TRBD2 (5 bases each). Germline values: CDR1 SGDLS, CDR2 YYNGEE. V was cut by 3 bases and J by 7 bases, with 13 bases left in between. The CDR3 consists of 14 residues. The CDR3 spells CASSGGRPGGELFF. CDR3 DNA sequence: TGTGCCAGCAGCGGGGGACGGCCGGGCGGGGAGCTGTTTTTT.

The genes are TRBV2 and TRBJ1-5; D is ambiguous. Trimming cost V 6 bases and J 1 base, with 7 bases left between them. From germline, CDR1 is SNHLY and CDR2 FYNNEI. This CDR3 contains 13 residues. The CDR3 here is CASSDDSNQPQHF. CDR3 sequence (DNA): TGTGCCAGCAGCGATGACAGCAATCAGCCCCAGCATTTT.

The CDR3 region has the DNA TGTGCCAGCAGCTTGCGGGATCTAGCTTACGAGCAGTACTTC. Translation gives CASSLRDLAYEQYF. The chain carries TRBV5-6 and TRBJ2-7; possible D gene TRBD2, 5 bases. V was shortened by 1 base and J by 4 bases, with 12 bases between the two germline ends. The CDR3 runs to 14 residues. Germline V CDR1 and CDR2: SGHDT, YYEEEE.

The chain combines TRBV7-2 with TRBJ1-1; D is possibly TRBD1 (5 bases). Germline assignment: CDR1 SGHTA and CDR2 FQGNSA. Trimming pared 5 bases from V and 1 base from J, leaving 11 bases between. The CDR3 loop spans 14 amino acids. CDR3 DNA sequence: TGTGCCAGCAGCCTAAACCAGGGGAACACTGAAGCTTTCTTT. It encodes CASSLNQGNTEAFF.

The chain has TRBV4-1 and TRBJ2-4; D is unresolved. The CDR3 runs to 17 residues. V gave up 1 base and J gave up 0 bases, with 13 bases separating them. Germline CDR1 and CDR2: MGHRA and YSYEKL. The chain's CDR3 is CASSQGGNPLAKNIQYF. The CDR3 DNA follows: TGCGCCAGCAGCCAAGGAGGAAATCCACTAGCCAAAAACATTCAGTACTTC.

This chain connects TRBV6-5 to TRBJ1-2, with D possibly being TRBD1 (5 bases). V dropped 2 bases and J dropped 4 bases, with 11 bases sitting between them. The CDR3 has 14 amino acids. Germline CDR1 reads MNHEY; CDR2 reads SVGAGI. The CDR3 DNA is TGTGCCAGCAGTTACGGCCAGGGCCGCTATGGCTACACCTTC. Its protein is CASSYGQGRYGYTF.

The chain carries TRBV2 and TRBJ2-5; 7 bases line up with TRBD2. J was trimmed by 1 base and V by 6 bases; bases with no gene match: 8. Germline assignment: CDR1 SNHLY and CDR2 FYNNEI. The CDR3 has 15 residues. CDR3 sequence (DNA): TGTGCCAGCAGGCCCTCCCCTAGCGGCCAAGAGACCCAGTACTTC. This encodes CASRPSPSGQETQYF.

The V gene is TRBV4-1, the J gene TRBJ2-5, with TRBD2 identical over 11 bases. The V gene's germline CDR1 is MGHRA and CDR2 YSYEKL. Losses at the gene ends were 6 bases for V and 3 bases for J; bases not matched to a gene: 6. CDR3 length: 15 amino acids. The CDR3 DNA is TGCGCCAGCAGAGGACTAGCGGGTGGGGAAGAGACCCAGTACTTC. Its protein product is CASRGLAGGEETQYF.

The chain employs TRBV11-2 and TRBJ2-5, with TRBD1 identical over 9 bases. CDR1 and CDR2 from the germline V gene are SGHAT and FQNNGV. The CDR3 consists of 13 residues. The V gene end was trimmed by 5 bases and the J gene end by 3 bases; junction bases not matched to a gene: 1. The CDR3 reads CASSRDREETQYF. The CDR3, as DNA: TGTGCCAGCAGCCGGGACAGGGAAGAGACCCAGTACTTC.